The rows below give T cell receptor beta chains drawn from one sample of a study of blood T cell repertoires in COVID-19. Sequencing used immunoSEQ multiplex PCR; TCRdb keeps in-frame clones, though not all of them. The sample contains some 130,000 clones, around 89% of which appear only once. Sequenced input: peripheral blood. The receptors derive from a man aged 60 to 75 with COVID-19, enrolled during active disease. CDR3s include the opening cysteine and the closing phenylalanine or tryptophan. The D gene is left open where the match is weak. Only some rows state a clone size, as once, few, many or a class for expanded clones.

TGTGCCAGCAGCCAAGAAATAGCGGGGGGGCTTATCGGGGAGCTGTTTTTT	CASSQEIAGGLIGELFF	TRBV3-1/TRBV3-2	TRBD2	.	TRBJ2-2
TGTGCTAGTGGTCGAGCACAGGGGGCAGCCTACGAGCAGTACTTC	CASGRAQGAAYEQYF	TRBV12-5	TRBD1	.	TRBJ2-7
TGTGCCAGCAGCCAACAGGGCAATCAGCCCCAGCATTTT	CASSQQGNQPQHF	TRBV6-5	.	.	TRBJ1-5
TGTGCCAGCAGCCAAGGTCGCCAGTTCACTGAAGCTTTCTTT	CASSQGRQFTEAFF	TRBV4-2	.	.	TRBJ1-1
TGCGCCAGCAGTCTGACAGGGGAGTCCGAAAAACTGTTTTTT	CASSLTGESEKLFF	TRBV5-1	TRBD1	.	TRBJ1-4
TGTGCCAGCACCCAGACGTACCAGGGGGATTATGGCTACACCTTC	CASTQTYQGDYGYTF	TRBV11-2	TRBD1	.	TRBJ1-2
TGTGCCATCAGTGCCCCAGGGGATAATTCACCCCTCCACTTT	CAISAPGDNSPLHF	TRBV10-3	.	.	TRBJ1-6
TGTGCCAGCAGTTACTCTGGGGCCTTAGGGGGCTACACCTTC	CASSYSGALGGYTF	TRBV6-5	.	.	TRBJ1-2
TGTGCCAGCAGCGTAGGGGGATGGGCAGGGCATACAAGAAGGAACACCGGGGAGCTGTTTTTT	CASSVGGWAGHTRRNTGELFF	TRBV9	.	.	TRBJ2-2
TGTGCCAGCAGCTTGGTCCTAGGGAACACCGGGGAGCTGTTTTTT	CASSLVLGNTGELFF	TRBV5-8	.	.	TRBJ2-2
TGCGCCAGCAGTGAGCGAGATACGCAGTATTTT	CASSERDTQYF	TRBV10-1	.	.	TRBJ2-3
TGTGCCAGCAGTACGACAGGGGGCGATTCACCCCTCCACTTT	CASSTTGGDSPLHF	TRBV6-5	TRBD1	.	TRBJ1-6
TGTGCCAGCAGCTCCCCCGGACAGGATTATGGCTACACCTTC	CASSSPGQDYGYTF	TRBV5-4	TRBD1	.	TRBJ1-2
TGTGCCACCATGAGGGTTGGCGAGCAGTACTTC	CATMRVGEQYF	TRBV6-5	.	once	TRBJ2-7
TGCAGTGCTAGTTTGGGACAGGGCCTAAATCAGCCCCAGCATTTT	CSASLGQGLNQPQHF	TRBV20-1	TRBD1	.	TRBJ1-5
TGTGCCAGCAGTGAGGTACAGGGTCATGAAAAACTGTTTTTT	CASSEVQGHEKLFF	TRBV6-1	.	.	TRBJ1-4
TGTGCCACCGGGGGGGCGGGAGAGAGTGCAGATACGCAGTATTTT	CATGGAGESADTQYF	TRBV15	.	.	TRBJ2-3
TGTGCCTGGAGTGTTTCGGCAGGAAAGGGCTACACCTTC	CAWSVSAGKGYTF	TRBV30	.	.	TRBJ1-2
TGTGCCAGCAGTGGGGGCCTACAGGGTAGAATAGGTTCCTACGAGCAGTACTTC	CASSGGLQGRIGSYEQYF	TRBV6-1	.	.	TRBJ2-7